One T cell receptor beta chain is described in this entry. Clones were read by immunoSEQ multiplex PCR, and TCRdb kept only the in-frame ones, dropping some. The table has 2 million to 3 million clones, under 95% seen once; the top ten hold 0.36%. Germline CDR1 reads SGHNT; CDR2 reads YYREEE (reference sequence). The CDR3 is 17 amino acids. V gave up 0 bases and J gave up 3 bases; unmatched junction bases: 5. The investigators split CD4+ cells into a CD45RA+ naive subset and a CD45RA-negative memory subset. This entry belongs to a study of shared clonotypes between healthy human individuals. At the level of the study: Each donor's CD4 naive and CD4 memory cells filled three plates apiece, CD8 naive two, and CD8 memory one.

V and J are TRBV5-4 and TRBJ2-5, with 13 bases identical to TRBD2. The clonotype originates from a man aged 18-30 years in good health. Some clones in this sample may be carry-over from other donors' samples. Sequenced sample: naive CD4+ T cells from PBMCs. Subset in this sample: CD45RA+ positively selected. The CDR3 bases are TGTGCCAGCAGCTTGGGGACTAGCGGGAGAGTGGAAGAGACCCAGTACTTC. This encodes CASSLGTSGRVEETQYF. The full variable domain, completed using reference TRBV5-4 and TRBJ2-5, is ETGVTQSPTHLIKTRGQQVTLRCSSQSGHNTVSWYQQALGQGPQFIFQYYREEENGRGNFPPRFSGLQFPNYSSELNVNALELDDSALYLCASSLGTSGRVEETQYFGPGTRLLVL.